What follows are 21 T cell receptor beta chains derived from one specimen sequenced in a study of brain T cells in children with intractable seizures. Produced via immunoSEQ multiplex PCR; TCRdb's table is partial and in-frame only. The table has hundreds of thousands of clones, roughly 93% seen once. Time point described: blood from clinic visit 5 months post-surgery; TSC patient then seizure free. Sequences were derived from peripheral blood, sampled more than 4 months after surgery. These receptors were collected from a boy under three years old with tuberous sclerosis and intractable seizures.

The chain uses TRBV5-1 and TRBJ2-3, with no clear D. Deletions cut 0 bases from V and 1 base from J, with 9 bases between. The CDR3 length is 15 residues. Germline V gives CDR1 SGHRS, CDR2 YFSETQ. The CDR3 bases are TGCGCCAGCAGCTTGGCCTCGGTTCGCACAGATACGCAGTATTTT. Translated, it gives CASSLASVRTDTQYF.

V and J are TRBV21-1 and TRBJ2-3; TRBD2, the table's D call, lacks a check against the DNA. TRBV21-1 is assigned pseudogene status. This CDR3 region has 16 residues. The CDR3 here is CASSRGLASSTDTQYF. Written as DNA, the CDR3 is TGTGCCAGCAGCAGAGGACTAGCGTCTAGCACAGATACGCAGTATTTT.

The chain couples TRBV7-6 to TRBJ2-1; D perhaps matches TRBD1 (6 bases). The CDR3 covers 13 residues. The ends were cut back, 4 bases at V and 6 bases at J, with 10 bases in the middle. Germline lookup yields CDR1 SGHVS and CDR2 FNYEAQ. CDR3 residues: CASSSRGPNEQFF. CDR3 in DNA: TGTGCCAGCAGCTCCAGGGGTCCCAATGAGCAGTTCTTC.

The chain is built from TRBV5-1 and TRBJ1-4, with D unresolved. The ends were cut back, 1 base at V and 1 base at J, with 8 bases in the middle. This CDR3 contains 15 residues. In germline, CDR1 is SGHRS, CDR2 YFSETQ. CDR3 amino acids: CASSLWAGTNEKLFF. DNA of the CDR3: TGCGCCAGCAGCTTGTGGGCGGGAACTAATGAAAAACTGTTTTTT.

This chain joins TRBV5-1 and TRBJ1-1; unclear D gene. Germline loops: CDR1 SGHRS, CDR2 YFSETQ. The CDR3 loop spans 13 amino acids. The V end lost 0 bases, the J end lost 3 bases, and 6 bases lay between the germline ends. In DNA form, the CDR3 reads TGCGCCAGCAGCTTGGCCAAGGACACTGAAGCTTTCTTT. As protein: CASSLAKDTEAFF. Full variable domain (rest looked up from reference TRBV5-1 and TRBJ1-1): KAGVTQTPRYLIKTRGQQVTLSCSPISGHRSVSWYQQTPGQGLQFLFEYFSETQRNKGNFPGRFSGRQFSNSRSEMNVSTLELGDSALYLCASSLAKDTEAFFGQGTRLTVV.

The CDR3 loop is CAWSVGGGRSYEKLFF. Written as DNA, the CDR3 is TGTGCCTGGAGTGTAGGGGGGGGAAGGAGCTATGAAAAACTGTTTTTT. The genes are TRBV30 and TRBJ1-4; weak D call: TRBD1 (6 bases). The CDR3 runs 16 residues. The germline V and J ends were trimmed by 0 bases and 6 bases, with 17 bases remaining between them. Per germline, CDR1 GTSNPN and CDR2 SVGIG (reference sequence).

The rearrangement links TRBV3-1 (or the pseudogene TRBV3-2) to TRBJ2-7; 10 bases line up with TRBD2. Germline loops: CDR1 LGHDT, CDR2 YNNKEL (reference sequence). This CDR3 spans 15 amino acids. V lost 5 bases to trimming and J lost 2 bases; unmatched junction nucleotides: 6. The CDR3 region has the DNA TGTGCCAGCAGCGAGGGACTAGCGCCGACCTACGAGCAGTACTTC. This encodes CASSEGLAPTYEQYF.

The CDR3 region is CASSTSDLYEQYF. CDR3 DNA sequence: TGTGCCAGTAGTACGTCGGACCTCTACGAGCAGTACTTC. The chain combines TRBV19 with TRBJ2-7; the D is unclear. Germline lookup yields CDR1 LNHDA and CDR2 SQIVND (reference sequence). The V and J ends lost 4 bases and 3 bases respectively, with 10 bases between them. This CDR3 is 13 amino acids long.

The CDR3 sequence is CASSPSSGAYEQYF. The CDR3 DNA sequence: TGTGCCAGCTCACCCAGTAGTGGGGCCTACGAGCAGTACTTC. The chain employs TRBV18 and TRBJ2-7; D remains ambiguous. Germline-derived CDR1 and CDR2 are KGHSH and LQKENI. V was shortened by 3 bases and J by 2 bases, with 11 bases between the two germline ends. The CDR3 contains 14 residues.

The chain couples TRBV24-1 to TRBJ2-1; D unclear. CDR1 and CDR2 (germline): KGHDR, SFDVKD. CDR3 length: 12 residues. Trimming left V 9 bases short and J 10 bases short, with 15 bases between. The CDR3 region is CATAPGSEEQFF. In DNA, the CDR3 is TGTGCCACCGCCCCCGGGTCTGAGGAGCAGTTCTTC.

The chain uses TRBV30 and TRBJ1-2; D may be TRBD1 (5 bases). This CDR3 has 14 residues. Germline CDR1 and CDR2: GTSNPN and SVGIG (reference sequence). Trimming shortened V by 4 bases and J by 7 bases, and 19 bases separated the two germline ends. CDR3 amino acids: CAWTILGTESGYTF. The CDR3 coding sequence is TGTGCCTGGACCATATTAGGGACTGAGAGTGGCTACACCTTC.

The chain carries TRBV19 and TRBJ1-3; 10 bases line up with TRBD1. The junction had 7 bases not matched to a gene; V was cut back by 5 bases and J by 3 bases. This CDR3 has 16 residues. Germline V gene lookup returns CDR1 LNHDA and CDR2 SQIVND (reference sequence). The CDR3 is CASSPGQGFGGNTIYF. The CDR3 DNA sequence: TGTGCCAGTAGTCCGGGACAGGGGTTTGGTGGAAACACCATATATTTT.

The V gene is TRBV12-3 or TRBV12-4, the J gene TRBJ2-5; 10 bases match TRBD2. The V segment lost 7 bases and the J segment 5 bases; nucleotides outside the gene matches: 1. This CDR3 spans 12 amino acids. In DNA form, the CDR3 reads TGTGCCAGCATGACTAGCGGGGAGACCCAGTACTTC. Residues: CASMTSGETQYF.

The chain recombines TRBV5-1 with TRBJ2-5, with 12 positions matching TRBD2. The CDR3 contains 16 residues. The germline V gene encodes CDR1 SGHRS and CDR2 YFSETQ. J gave up 4 bases and V 3 bases, and 7 bases lay outside the gene matches. CDR3 DNA: TGCGCCAGCAGCTGTCCACTAGCGGGAGGATTAGAGACCCAGTACTTC. Amino acids: CASSCPLAGGLETQYF.

V and J are TRBV6-5 and TRBJ1-1; TRBD1 matches at 11 bases. The ends lost 4 bases at V and 6 bases at J; junction bases unmatched: 10. CDR3 length: 16 amino acids. Per germline, CDR1 MNHEY and CDR2 SVGAGI. CDR3 protein: CASSSGTGGSGAEAFF. The CDR3 bases are TGTGCCAGCAGTTCCGGGACAGGGGGTTCGGGGGCTGAAGCTTTCTTT.

The J gene is TRBJ1-2, the V gene TRBV29-1; the match to TRBD1 covers 9 bases. The V and J ends lost 4 bases and 3 bases, in that order; junction bases with no gene match: 3. The germline V gene encodes CDR1 SQVTM and CDR2 ANQGSEA. This CDR3 comprises 13 residues. CDR3 bases: TGCAGCGTTGGGGACAGGGATGACTATGGCTACACCTTC. Translated, it gives CSVGDRDDYGYTF.

This chain uses TRBV4-1 with TRBJ1-6; D is unresolved. Looked up from germline, CDR1 is MGHRA and CDR2 is YSYEKL. The CDR3 covers 18 residues. The V end was cut by 0 bases, the J end by 1 base, with 13 bases between. The CDR3 DNA is TGCGCCAGCAGCCAAGAGGAGAATTTATGGTCCTATAATTCACCCCTCCACTTT. Translated: CASSQEENLWSYNSPLHF.

This chain connects TRBV9 to TRBJ2-7, with 9 bases that match TRBD1. Germline CDR1 is SGDLS and CDR2 is YYNGEE. The ends lost 3 bases at V and 3 bases at J; junction bases unmatched: 7. The CDR3 is 15 amino acids. CDR3 nucleotides: TGTGCCAGCAGCGGGGGACAGGGTGAAGGCTACGAGCAGTACTTC. Encoded protein: CASSGGQGEGYEQYF.

This chain connects TRBV9 to TRBJ2-5; D tentatively reads TRBD1 or TRBD2 (5 bases each). V was cut by 2 bases and J by 5 bases, with 16 bases left in between. This CDR3 has 15 residues. The germline V gene encodes CDR1 SGDLS and CDR2 YYNGEE. DNA for the CDR3: TGTGCCAGCAGCGTTGATTTGGGACCCCAGGAGACCCAGTACTTC. Its protein product is CASSVDLGPQETQYF.

This chain uses TRBV5-6 with TRBJ1-2; possible D gene TRBD1, 5 bases. Germline V CDR1 and CDR2: SGHDT, YYEEEE. CDR3 size: 12 residues. Deletions cut 0 bases from V and 5 bases from J, with 5 bases between. DNA for the CDR3: TGTGCCAGCAGCTTGGGACAGTATGGCTACACCTTC. Translated: CASSLGQYGYTF.

Concerning this clone itself: Different DNA sequences within this sample yield the same CDR3. This rearrangement joins TRBV5-1 to TRBJ2-5; D is unclear. V lost 0 bases and J 5 bases, leaving 5 bases between the germline ends. CDR1 and CDR2 from the germline V gene are SGHRS and YFSETQ. This CDR3 is built from 12 residues. The CDR3 spells CASSLASETQYF. The CDR3 coding sequence is TGCGCCAGCAGCTTGGCCTCCGAGACCCAGTACTTC.